This T cell receptor beta chain was documented in a study of naive and memory T cell subsets. The beta constant-region primer was an equimolar mix of two oligonucleotides covering TRBC1 and TRBC2. The cDNA 3' end received a ligated single-stranded oligonucleotide carrying the SP2 primer and a 12-nucleotide UMI. TCRdb passed the UMI-ligation and nested PCR reads through MiXCR, listing each CDR3 protein once. The repertoire holds some 4,500 distinct CDR3 sequences, with 6% to 9% as singletons. This CDR3 spans 14 amino acids. Germline V CDR1 and CDR2: SGHDT, YYEEEE. V was trimmed by 0 bases and J by 3 bases, leaving 10 bases between them. CD8 T cells were positively selected from what remained after CD4 positive selection.

V is TRBV5-6 and J is TRBJ2-7; no definite D call. Material for sequencing was CD4+ TEMRA cells from blood. The subset denotes: effector memory re-expressing CD45RA, CD45RA+ CD27-. The origin of this receptor is a human donor in good health. The CDR3 nucleotides are TGTGCCAGCAGCTTGGGGGGTTCCTACTACGAGCAGTACTTC. Its protein product is CASSLGGSYYEQYF.